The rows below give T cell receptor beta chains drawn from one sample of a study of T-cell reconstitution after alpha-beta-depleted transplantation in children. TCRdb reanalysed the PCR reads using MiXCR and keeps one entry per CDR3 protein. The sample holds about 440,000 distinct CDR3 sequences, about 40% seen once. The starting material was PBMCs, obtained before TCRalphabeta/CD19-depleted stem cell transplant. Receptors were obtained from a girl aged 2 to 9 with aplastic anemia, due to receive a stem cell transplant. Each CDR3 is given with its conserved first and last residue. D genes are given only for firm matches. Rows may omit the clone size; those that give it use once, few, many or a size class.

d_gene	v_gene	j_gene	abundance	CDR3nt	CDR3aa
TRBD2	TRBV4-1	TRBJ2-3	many	TGCGCCAGCAGCCCGGGACTAGCGGGAGTAAATACGCAGTATTTT	CASSPGLAGVNTQYF
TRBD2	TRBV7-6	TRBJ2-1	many	TGTGCCAGCAGCCCGCAGCCTAGCGGGAGGGGCAATGAGCAGTTCTTC	CASSPQPSGRGNEQFF
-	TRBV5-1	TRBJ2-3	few	TGCGCCAGCAGCTTGGAGGGTCTCACAGATACGCAGTATTTT	CASSLEGLTDTQYF
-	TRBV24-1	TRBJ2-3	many	TGTGCCACCAGTGACGGGGGCACAGATACGCAGTATTTT	CATSDGGTDTQYF
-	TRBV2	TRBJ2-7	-	TGTGCCAGCAGCGTGGATGCCTACGAGCAGTACTTC	CASSVDAYEQYF
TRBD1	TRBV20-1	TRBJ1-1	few	TGCAGTGCCCGAGGGACAGGGGCTTTCTTT	CSARGTGAFF
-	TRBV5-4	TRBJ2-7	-	TGTGCCAGCAGCTTGGCCGGGGGAGCGGGCTACGAGCAGTACTTC	CASSLAGGAGYEQYF
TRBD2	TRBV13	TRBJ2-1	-	TGTGCCAGCAGCTTAGGCCTGGGACTAGCGGGAACCAATGAGCAGTTCTTC	CASSLGLGLAGTNEQFF
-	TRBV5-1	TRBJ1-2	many	TGCGCCAGCAGCCCACAAACTTCGGGGAGGGGCTACACCTTC	CASSPQTSGRGYTF
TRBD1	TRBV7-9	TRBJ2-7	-	TGTGCCAGCAGAACGACAGGGTACGGTCTCTCCTACGAGCAGTACTTC	CASRTTGYGLSYEQYF
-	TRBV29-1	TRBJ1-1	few	TGCAGCGTCACGGTTGGGAGTGTTGGAGCTTTCTTT	CSVTVGSVGAFF
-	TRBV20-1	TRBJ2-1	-	TGCAGTGCTCGGGACCCTTACCCCAATGAGCAGTTCTTC	CSARDPYPNEQFF
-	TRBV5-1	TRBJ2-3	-	TGCGCCAGCAGCTTGACCAGGGTGGGAGATACGCAGTATTTT	CASSLTRVGDTQYF
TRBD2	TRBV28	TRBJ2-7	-	TGTGCCAGCAGTCTCATAACTAGCGGGAGGGCGCAGCAGTACTTC	CASSLITSGRAQQYF
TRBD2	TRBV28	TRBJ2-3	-	TGTGCCAGCAGAACTGGGACTAGTGGTTCAGATACGCAGTATTTT	CASRTGTSGSDTQYF
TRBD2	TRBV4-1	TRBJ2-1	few	TGCGCCAGCAGCTTCTCACTAGCGGCGGAGGTTGAGCAGTTCTTC	CASSFSLAAEVEQFF
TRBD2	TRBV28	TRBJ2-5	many	TGTGCCAGCAGTTCACTACGATGGATAGCGGGCCAAGAGACCCAGTACTTC	CASSSLRWIAGQETQYF
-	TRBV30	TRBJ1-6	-	TGTGCCTGGAGTGCAGCGGGCTTCGAGGATTCACCCCTCCACTTT	CAWSAAGFEDSPLHF
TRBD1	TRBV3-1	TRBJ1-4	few	TGTGCCAGCAGCCAAGGGACAGGGGGCGTGGGCACTAATGAAAAACTGTTTTTT	CASSQGTGGVGTNEKLFF
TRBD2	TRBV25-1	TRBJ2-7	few	TGTGCCAGCGGGGGGGCCTACGAGCAGTACTTC	CASGGAYEQYF
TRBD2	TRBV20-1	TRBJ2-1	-	TGCAGTGCTAGAGATAGACTAGCGGGGGGGCATGAGCAGTTCTTC	CSARDRLAGGHEQFF
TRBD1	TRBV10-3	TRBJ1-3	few	TGTGCCATCAGGGATACAGGGGGCGGAAACACCATATATTTT	CAIRDTGGGNTIYF